The sequence of this TCR beta chain was determined in a study of cytomegalovirus exposure and HLA in healthy donors. Across the whole study: A data release that came early held approximately 85 million unique TCRs from HLA-typed donors. Overall study findings and caveats: Beyond CMV serostatus, there was no information to go on about immune exposure. A later analysis linked a missense DCLRE1C variant to TCR beta V- and J-gene trimming. As confirmed in vitro, three CMV-associated chains were specific for CMV antigens.

On this clone: Its target is not known.

PCR employed 60 Vbeta and 13 Jbeta primers. Method: immunoSEQ multiplex PCR; TCRdb's copy keeps in-frame clones and lacks some. Among 150,000 to 200,000 clones listed, about four fifths were seen once. Sequenced sample: PBMCs. The clonotype comes from a girl aged 10-17 years in good health and CMV-seropositive.

CDR3 in amino acids: CASSNRGQRVAYGYTF. The CDR3 region has the DNA TGTGCCAGCAGCAACCGGGGACAGCGAGTTGCCTATGGCTACACCTTC. The genes are TRBV5-4 and TRBJ1-2, with 7 bases identical to TRBD1. CDR1 and CDR2 from the germline V gene are SGHNT and YYREEE (reference sequence). Trimming removed 4 bases from V and 4 bases from J; junction bases left unmatched: 13. The CDR3 sequence is 16 residues long.